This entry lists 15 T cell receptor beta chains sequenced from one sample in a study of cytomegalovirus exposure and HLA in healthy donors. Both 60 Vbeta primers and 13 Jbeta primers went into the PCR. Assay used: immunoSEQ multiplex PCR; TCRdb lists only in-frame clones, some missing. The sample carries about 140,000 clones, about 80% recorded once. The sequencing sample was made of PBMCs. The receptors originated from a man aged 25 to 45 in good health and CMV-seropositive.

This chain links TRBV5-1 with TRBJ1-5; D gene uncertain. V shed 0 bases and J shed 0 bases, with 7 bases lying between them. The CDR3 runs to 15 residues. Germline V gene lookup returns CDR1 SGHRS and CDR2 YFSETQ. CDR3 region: CASSLGTYSNQPQHF. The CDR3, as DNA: TGCGCCAGCAGCTTGGGGACTTATAGCAATCAGCCCCAGCATTTT.

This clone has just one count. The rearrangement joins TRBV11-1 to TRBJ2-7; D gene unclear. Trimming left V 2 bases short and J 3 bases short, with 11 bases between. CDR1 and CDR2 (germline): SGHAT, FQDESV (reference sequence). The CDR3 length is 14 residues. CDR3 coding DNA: TGTGCCAGCAGCTTATCTGACATAAACTACGAGCAGTACTTC. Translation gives CASSLSDINYEQYF.

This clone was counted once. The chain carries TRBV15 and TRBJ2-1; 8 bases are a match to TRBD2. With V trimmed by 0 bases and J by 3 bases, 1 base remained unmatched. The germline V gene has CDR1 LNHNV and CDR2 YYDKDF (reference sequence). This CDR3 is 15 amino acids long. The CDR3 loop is CATSREAGDYNEQFF. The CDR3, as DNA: TGTGCCACCAGCAGAGAAGCGGGAGACTACAATGAGCAGTTCTTC.

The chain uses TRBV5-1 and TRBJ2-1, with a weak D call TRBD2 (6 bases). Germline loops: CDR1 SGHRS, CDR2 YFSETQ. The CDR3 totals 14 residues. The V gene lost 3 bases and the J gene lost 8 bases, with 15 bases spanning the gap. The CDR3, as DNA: TGCGCCAGCAGCTCCCGTTCTAGCGCTGATGAGCAGTTCTTC. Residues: CASSSRSSADEQFF.

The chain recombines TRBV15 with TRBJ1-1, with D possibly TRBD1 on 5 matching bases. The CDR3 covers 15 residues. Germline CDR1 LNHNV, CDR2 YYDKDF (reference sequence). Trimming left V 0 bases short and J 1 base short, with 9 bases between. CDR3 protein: CATSREGLGNTEAFF. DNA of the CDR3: TGTGCCACCAGCAGAGAGGGGCTTGGGAACACTGAAGCTTTCTTT.

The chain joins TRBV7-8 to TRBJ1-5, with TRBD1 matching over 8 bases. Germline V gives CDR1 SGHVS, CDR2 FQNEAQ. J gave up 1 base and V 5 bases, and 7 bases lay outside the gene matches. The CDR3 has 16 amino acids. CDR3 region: CASSPQDRASNQPQHF. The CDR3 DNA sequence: TGTGCCAGCAGCCCCCAGGACAGGGCCAGCAATCAGCCCCAGCATTTT.

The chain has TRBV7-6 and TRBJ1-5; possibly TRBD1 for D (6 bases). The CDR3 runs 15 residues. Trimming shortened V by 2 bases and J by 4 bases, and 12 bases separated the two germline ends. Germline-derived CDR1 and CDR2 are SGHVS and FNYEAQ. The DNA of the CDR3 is TGTGCCAGCAGCTTACAGGACAGTCGAAATCAGCCCCAGCATTTT. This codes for CASSLQDSRNQPQHF.

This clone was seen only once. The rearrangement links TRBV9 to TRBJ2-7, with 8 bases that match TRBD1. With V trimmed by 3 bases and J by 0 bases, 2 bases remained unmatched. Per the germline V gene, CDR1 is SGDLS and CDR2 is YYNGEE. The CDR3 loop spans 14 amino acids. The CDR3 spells CASSATGDSYEQYF. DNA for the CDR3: TGTGCCAGCAGCGCGACAGGGGACTCCTACGAGCAGTACTTC. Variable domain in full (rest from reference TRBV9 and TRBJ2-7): DSGVTQTPKHLITATGQRVTLRCSPRSGDLSVYWYQQSLDQGLQFLIQYYNGEERAKGNILERFSAQQFPDLHSELNLSSLELGDSALYFCASSATGDSYEQYFGPGTRLTVT.

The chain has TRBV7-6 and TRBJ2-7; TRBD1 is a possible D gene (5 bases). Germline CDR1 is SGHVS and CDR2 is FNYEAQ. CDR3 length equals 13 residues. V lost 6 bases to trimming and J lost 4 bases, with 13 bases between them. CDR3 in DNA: TGTGCCAGCAGGCAGGGCCAGGCATACGAGCAGTACTTC. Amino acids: CASRQGQAYEQYF.

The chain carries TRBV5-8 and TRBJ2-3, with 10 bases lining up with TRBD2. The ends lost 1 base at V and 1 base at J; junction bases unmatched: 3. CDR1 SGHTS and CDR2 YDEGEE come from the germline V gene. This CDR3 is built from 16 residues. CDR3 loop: CASSLIGTSGTDTQYF. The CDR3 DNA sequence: TGTGCCAGCAGCTTGATCGGGACTAGCGGCACAGATACGCAGTATTTT.

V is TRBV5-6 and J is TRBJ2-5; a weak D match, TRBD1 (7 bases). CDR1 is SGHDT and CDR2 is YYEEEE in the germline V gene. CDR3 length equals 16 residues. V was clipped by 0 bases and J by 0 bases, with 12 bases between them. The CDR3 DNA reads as TGTGCCAGCAGCTTGGCCGGGGGACAGTACCAAGAGACCCAGTACTTC. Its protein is CASSLAGGQYQETQYF.

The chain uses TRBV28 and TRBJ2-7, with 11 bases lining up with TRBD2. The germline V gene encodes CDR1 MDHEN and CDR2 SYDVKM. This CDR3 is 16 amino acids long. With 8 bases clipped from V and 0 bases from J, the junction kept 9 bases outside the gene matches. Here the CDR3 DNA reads TGTGCCAGCGGGACTAGCGGACCCGGGAGCTCCTACGAGCAGTACTTC. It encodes CASGTSGPGSSYEQYF. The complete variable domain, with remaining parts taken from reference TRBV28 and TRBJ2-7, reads DVKVTQSSRYLVKRTGEKVFLECVQDMDHENMFWYRQDPGLGLRLIYFSYDVKMKEKGDIPEGYSVSREKKERFSLILESASTNQTSMYLCASGTSGPGSSYEQYFGPGTRLTVT.

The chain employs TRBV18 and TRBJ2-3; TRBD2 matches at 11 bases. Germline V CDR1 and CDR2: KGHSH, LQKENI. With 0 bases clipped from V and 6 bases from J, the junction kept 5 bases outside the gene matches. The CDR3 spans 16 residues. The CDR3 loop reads CASSPPGTSGRDTQYF. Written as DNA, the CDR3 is TGTGCCAGCTCACCACCGGGGACTAGCGGACGGGATACGCAGTATTTT. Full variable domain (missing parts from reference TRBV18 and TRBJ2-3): NAGVMQNPRHLVRRRGQEARLRCSPMKGHSHVYWYRQLPEEGLKFMVYLQKENIIDESGMPKERFSAEFPKEGPSILRIQQVVRGDSAAYFCASSPPGTSGRDTQYFGPGTRLTVL.

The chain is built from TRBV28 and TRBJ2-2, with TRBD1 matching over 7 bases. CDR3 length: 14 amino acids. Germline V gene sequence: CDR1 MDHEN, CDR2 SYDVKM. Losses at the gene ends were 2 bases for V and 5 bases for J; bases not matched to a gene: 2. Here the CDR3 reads CASSLPTGTGELFF. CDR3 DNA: TGTGCCAGCAGTTTACCGACAGGGACCGGGGAGCTGTTTTTT.

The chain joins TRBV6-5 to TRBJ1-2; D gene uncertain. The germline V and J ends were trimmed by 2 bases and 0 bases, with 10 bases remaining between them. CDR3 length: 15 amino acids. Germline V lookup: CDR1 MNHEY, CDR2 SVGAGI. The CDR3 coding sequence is TGTGCCAGCAGTTACACCCTGGGCCCTAACTATGGCTACACCTTC. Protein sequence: CASSYTLGPNYGYTF.